This TCR beta chain was documented in a study of Tregs in tolerant kidney transplant recipients. The study, taken as a whole, reports: Biological reproducibility was not directly addressed in this study. Expanding Tregs on activated donor B cells appeared to best identify donor-specific TCRbeta clones. The small number of patients limits these findings pending further validation.

The germline V gene encodes CDR1 SEHNR and CDR2 FQNEAQ (reference sequence). This CDR3 is 15 amino acids long. After removal of 6 bases from V and 6 bases from J, the junction contained 8 bases not matched to a gene. Using immunoSEQ multiplex PCR, the repertoire was profiled, and TCRdb retains in-frame clones only, with some absent. The table has under 100,000 clones, roughly 92% seen once. Thawed PBMCs were FACS-sorted into unstimulated CD4+CD25+CD127- regulatory T cells, CD4+CD25- non-regulatory cells, CD4 and CD8 cells. In regard to this clone: As yet, its antigen is unknown.

Material: CD8+ T cells from blood. V and J are TRBV7-9 and TRBJ2-2; 9 nucleotides line up with TRBD2. This TCR came from a human donor in good health. CDR3 protein: CASSYPGTSSGELFF. CDR3 in DNA: TGTGCCAGCAGTTATCCCGGGACTAGCTCCGGGGAGCTGTTTTTT.